The 26 T cell receptor beta chains given below trace back to one sample, sequenced in a study of control samples from healthy donors and cancer patients (dated by TCRdb to 2020 to 2022). Library prep was done by the immunoSEQ multiplex PCR assay. TCRdb took over this immuneACCESS table, retaining in-frame rearrangements with V and J assigned. Such tables are incomplete; in checked studies, under half of the missing clones stem from an unresolved V gene, and the remainder is unexplained. Counted in this sample were roughly 190,000 clones; 90% to 95% of them appeared once. Jointly, the top ten make up 1.5% to 2% of the sample. Sequenced material: blood. The source of these receptors is a man aged 25 to 45 in good health.

The CDR3 loop reads CAWSVLGSGNTIYF. DNA for the CDR3: TGTGCCTGGAGTGTATTAGGTTCCGGAAACACCATATATTTT. The V call is TRBV30, the J call TRBJ1-3, with D unresolved. Germline V gene lookup returns CDR1 GTSNPN and CDR2 SVGIG (reference sequence). V gave up 0 bases and J gave up 4 bases, with 10 bases separating them. The CDR3 totals 14 residues.

As for this clone: In the same sample, other DNA sequences code for this CDR3. This chain connects TRBV10-3 to TRBJ2-2; no definite D call. V was shortened by 6 bases and J by 3 bases, with 14 bases between the two germline ends. The CDR3 spans 15 residues. Looked up from germline, CDR1 is ENHRY and CDR2 is SYGVKD. The CDR3: CAISETGTDTGELFF. The CDR3 coding sequence is TGTGCCATCAGCGAGACGGGTACAGACACCGGGGAGCTGTTTTTT.

The V and J genes are TRBV4-2 and TRBJ1-1; D is possibly TRBD1 (6 bases). Germline V lookup: CDR1 LGHNA, CDR2 YNFKEQ. With 0 bases removed from V and 1 base from J, the gap between germline ends came to 15 bases. The CDR3 is 17 residues long. The CDR3 protein is CASSQDGRGSRNTEAFF. CDR3 in DNA: TGTGCCAGCAGCCAAGACGGCAGGGGCAGTAGGAACACTGAAGCTTTCTTT.

The V call is TRBV5-6, the J call TRBJ1-2; a possible D gene is TRBD1 (6 bases). This CDR3 is built from 15 residues. The V end was cut by 1 base, the J end by 2 bases, with 12 bases between. The germline CDR1 and CDR2 sequences are SGHDT and YYEEEE. CDR3 sequence: CASSLMGAPNYGYTF. CDR3 nucleotide sequence: TGTGCCAGCAGCTTGATGGGGGCCCCGAACTATGGCTACACCTTC.

The chain carries TRBV29-1 and TRBJ2-1, with D perhaps matching TRBD1 (5 bases). The V gene's germline CDR1 is SQVTM and CDR2 ANQGSEA. V was pared by 0 bases and J by 8 bases, with 14 bases between. The CDR3 loop spans 14 amino acids. CDR3: CSVEDKQVLYEQFF. CDR3 coding DNA: TGCAGCGTTGAAGATAAACAGGTACTATATGAGCAGTTCTTC.

The chain recombines TRBV11-2 with TRBJ1-1, with 12 bases lining up with TRBD1. Looked up from germline, CDR1 is SGHAT and CDR2 is FQNNGV. This CDR3 has 16 amino acids. J gave up 5 bases and V 3 bases, and 7 bases lay outside the gene matches. The CDR3 sequence is CASSFNRDRGLTEAFF. Written as DNA, the CDR3 is TGTGCCAGCAGCTTCAACCGGGACAGGGGGCTTACTGAAGCTTTCTTT.

The chain's CDR3 is CASRRTGLDEQFF. Written as DNA, the CDR3 is TGTGCCAGCAGAAGGACAGGGTTGGATGAGCAGTTCTTC. This chain links TRBV25-1 with TRBJ2-1, with 8 bases fitting TRBD1. Germline assignment: CDR1 MGHDK and CDR2 SYGVNS. The CDR3 is 13 amino acids. The V gene end was trimmed by 6 bases and the J gene end by 8 bases; junction bases not matched to a gene: 6.

The chain combines TRBV7-2 with TRBJ1-1; the match to TRBD1 covers 7 bases. Germline trimming cut 5 bases from V and 1 base from J; bases unmatched to any gene: 4. CDR1 and CDR2 from the germline V gene are SGHTA and FQGNSA. This CDR3 contains 14 residues. CDR3 sequence reads: CASSTRQGNTEAFF. DNA for the CDR3: TGTGCCAGCAGCACCCGACAGGGGAACACTGAAGCTTTCTTT.

The chain recombines TRBV14 with TRBJ2-5; 7 positions agree with TRBD1. Germline V lookup: CDR1 SGHDN, CDR2 FVKESK. The CDR3 length is 17 residues. The V and J ends lost 4 bases and 5 bases, in that order; junction bases with no gene match: 16. Written as DNA, the CDR3 is TGTGCCAGCAGCCCAACCAGACAGGGCCTCTGGAGGGAGACCCAGTACTTC. Translated, it gives CASSPTRQGLWRETQYF.

The chain has TRBV7-9 and TRBJ1-1; TRBD1 matches at 7 bases. V lost 6 bases and J lost 6; bases outside the gene matches: 7. Germline lookup yields CDR1 SEHNR and CDR2 FQNEAQ (reference sequence). This CDR3 is built from 13 residues. Written as DNA, the CDR3 is TGTGCCAGCAGTTCGACAGGGCTCGCTGAAGCTTTCTTT. Translation gives CASSSTGLAEAFF.

This chain joins TRBV7-9 and TRBJ2-1; D is possibly TRBD2 (6 bases). This CDR3 contains 12 residues. Germline CDR1 reads SEHNR; CDR2 reads FQNEAQ (reference sequence). V lost 5 bases to trimming and J lost 12 bases, with 14 bases between them. Here the CDR3 reads CASSNGGAGQFF. The CDR3 DNA sequence: TGTGCCAGCAGCAACGGAGGGGCAGGGCAGTTCTTC.

This chain connects TRBV7-2 to TRBJ1-1; TRBD1 matches 7 bases. CDR1 is SGHTA, CDR2 FQGNSA, per germline. Trimming took 5 bases from V and 4 from J; bases not matched to a gene: 7. This CDR3 region has 14 residues. The CDR3, as DNA: TGTGCCAGCAGCACACAGGGGAGGATCACTGAAGCTTTCTTT. Residues: CASSTQGRITEAFF.

The rearrangement joins TRBV11-2 to TRBJ1-1, with 7 bases identical to TRBD1. V trimming: 6 bases; J trimming: 4 bases; junction bases outside the gene matches: 8. This CDR3 is 14 amino acids long. CDR1 and CDR2 from the germline V gene are SGHAT and FQNNGV. Here the CDR3 DNA reads TGTGCCAGCAGATCGGGACAGTTGCCCACTGAAGCTTTCTTT. It codes for CASRSGQLPTEAFF.

The chain is built from TRBV12-5 and TRBJ2-7; D is ambiguous. Germline lookup yields CDR1 LGHNT and CDR2 FRNRAP. Trimming removed 8 bases at V and 2 bases at J, with 10 bases between. The CDR3 has 12 amino acids. Here the CDR3 reads CASQGSPYEQYF. CDR3 bases: TGTGCTAGTCAAGGATCTCCCTACGAGCAGTACTTC.

The chain joins TRBV4-2 to TRBJ1-1; no firm D call. This CDR3 has 14 residues. The ends were cut back, 0 bases at V and 1 base at J, with 6 bases in the middle. The germline CDR1 and CDR2 sequences are LGHNA and YNFKEQ. The CDR3 loop is CASSQDPGNTEAFF. DNA for the CDR3: TGTGCCAGCAGCCAAGACCCAGGGAACACTGAAGCTTTCTTT.

The chain links TRBV27 to TRBJ2-1; 7 nucleotides match TRBD1. The CDR3 is 14 residues long. CDR1 and CDR2 (germline): MNHEY, SMNVEV (reference sequence). The V segment lost 5 bases and the J segment 10 bases; nucleotides outside the gene matches: 11. The CDR3 DNA is TGTGCCAGCAGTACACCAACAGGGGTCGGGGAGCAGTTCTTC. It yields the protein CASSTPTGVGEQFF.

V and J are TRBV19 and TRBJ1-4; D unresolved. V lost 3 bases and J lost 7, with 9 bases in between. This CDR3 contains 13 residues. Germline V gene lookup returns CDR1 LNHDA and CDR2 SQIVND (reference sequence). In DNA form, the CDR3 reads TGTGCCAGTAGTATTAACTCGGGTGAAAAACTGTTTTTT. As protein: CASSINSGEKLFF.

This sequence joins TRBV11-2 and TRBJ2-7; 7 positions match TRBD1. The length of the CDR3 is 16 residues. V dropped 1 base and J dropped 4; count of bases not matched to a gene: 10. The V gene's germline CDR1 is SGHAT and CDR2 FQNNGV. For the CDR3, the DNA is TGTGCCAGCAGCTTAGGCGCCAGGGGGTGGGAATACGAGCAGTACTTC. Translation: CASSLGARGWEYEQYF.

The chain carries TRBV6-4 and TRBJ2-7; 7 bases align to TRBD2. V shed 2 bases, J shed 9 bases, and the junction held 10 bases outside the gene matches. The CDR3 is 14 residues long. CDR1 and CDR2 from the germline V gene are MRHNA and SNTAGT. CDR3 in DNA: TGTGCCAGCAGTGACCCCGGCGGGGTAGCGGGGCAGTACTTC. This translates into CASSDPGGVAGQYF.

This clone has just one count. The gene calls are TRBV7-8 and TRBJ1-5; 12 nucleotides agree with TRBD1. This CDR3 region has 19 residues. In germline, CDR1 is SGHVS, CDR2 FQNEAQ. V was clipped by 2 bases and J by 2 bases; unmatched bases: 10. CDR3 in amino acids: CASSLLVGQGAQGNQPQHF. The CDR3 DNA is TGTGCCAGCAGCTTACTTGTGGGACAGGGGGCGCAGGGCAATCAGCCCCAGCATTTT. Full variable domain (rest looked up from reference TRBV7-8 and TRBJ1-5): GAGVSQSPRYKVAKRGQDVALRCDPISGHVSLFWYQQALGQGPEFLTYFQNEAQLDKSGLPSDRFFAERPEGSVSTLKIQRTQQEDSAVYLCASSLLVGQGAQGNQPQHFGDGTRLSIL.

V and J are TRBV28 and TRBJ1-4; no reliable D call. CDR3 length equals 15 residues. Germline CDR1 reads MDHEN; CDR2 reads SYDVKM. Trimming shortened V by 5 bases and J by 0 bases, and 10 bases separated the two germline ends. CDR3 in DNA: TGTGCCAGCAGTCTCTGGACTGCAACTAATGAAAAACTGTTTTTT. It specifies CASSLWTATNEKLFF.

The genes are TRBV15 and TRBJ1-2; 10 bases align to TRBD1. This CDR3 region has 14 residues. V dropped 5 bases and J dropped 8; count of bases not matched to a gene: 8. Germline CDR1 and CDR2: LNHNV and YYDKDF (reference sequence). CDR3 amino acids: CATSYATGGWGYTF. The CDR3 nucleotides are TGTGCCACCAGCTATGCGACAGGGGGCTGGGGCTACACCTTC.

This chain connects TRBV4-1 to TRBJ1-2, with TRBD1 identical over 7 bases. V lost 0 bases and J lost 4; bases outside the gene matches: 5. This CDR3 region has 15 residues. Germline CDR1 reads MGHRA; CDR2 reads YSYEKL. The CDR3 is CASSQDAGQLYGYTF. As DNA, the CDR3 is TGCGCCAGCAGCCAAGACGCGGGACAGCTCTATGGCTACACCTTC.

The chain has TRBV7-6 and TRBJ2-1; 9 bases match TRBD1. The CDR3 length is 18 residues. Trimming removed 5 bases from V and 5 bases from J; junction bases left unmatched: 16. In germline, CDR1 is SGHVS, CDR2 FNYEAQ. The DNA of the CDR3 is TGTGCCAGCAGCCCTCTGCAGGTCCGGGACAGGGACAACAATGAGCAGTTCTTC. Protein sequence: CASSPLQVRDRDNNEQFF.

The genes are TRBV19 and TRBJ2-3, with D tentatively TRBD1 or TRBD2 (5 bases each). V shed 3 bases and J shed 1 base, with 11 bases lying between them. The germline V gene encodes CDR1 LNHDA and CDR2 SQIVND (reference sequence). The length of the CDR3 is 15 residues. The CDR3 DNA follows: TGTGCCAGTAGTATTAGAGGGGCGGGCACAGATACGCAGTATTTT. Its protein is CASSIRGAGTDTQYF.

To note about this clone: One end of the junction varies from germline; a read error may be responsible. This chain links TRBV5-1 with TRBJ2-7, with D hard to call. The CDR3 has 13 amino acids. Germline CDR1 SGHRS, CDR2 YFSETQ. The CDR3 is CASSLEARTDLNF. CDR3 DNA: TGCGCCAGCAGCTTGGAGGCGAGGACCGACCTGAACTTC.